This TCR beta chain was sequenced during a study of T-cell memory formation after mild COVID-19. MiXCR, run by TCRdb on the 5' RACE reads, gives a single entry per CDR3 protein. The sample records a few hundred thousand distinct CDR3 sequences, approximately 15% being singletons. V lost 3 bases, J lost 4 bases, and 13 bases lay in between. The CDR3 is 14 amino acids. Germline lookup yields CDR1 DFQATT and CDR2 SNEGSKA (reference sequence). The sequencing input was PBMCs or a T cell subset sorted from them (not recorded which). This chain uses TRBV20-1 with TRBJ1-3; tentatively, D is TRBD1 (5 bases). The origin of this receptor is a man younger than 35 who had mild COVID-19 (a few samples of this study predate the infection). Cell type and time point are not known. The CDR3 here is CSASTGVYGNTIYF. As DNA, the CDR3 is TGCAGTGCTAGTACGGGGGTTTACGGAAACACCATATATTTT.